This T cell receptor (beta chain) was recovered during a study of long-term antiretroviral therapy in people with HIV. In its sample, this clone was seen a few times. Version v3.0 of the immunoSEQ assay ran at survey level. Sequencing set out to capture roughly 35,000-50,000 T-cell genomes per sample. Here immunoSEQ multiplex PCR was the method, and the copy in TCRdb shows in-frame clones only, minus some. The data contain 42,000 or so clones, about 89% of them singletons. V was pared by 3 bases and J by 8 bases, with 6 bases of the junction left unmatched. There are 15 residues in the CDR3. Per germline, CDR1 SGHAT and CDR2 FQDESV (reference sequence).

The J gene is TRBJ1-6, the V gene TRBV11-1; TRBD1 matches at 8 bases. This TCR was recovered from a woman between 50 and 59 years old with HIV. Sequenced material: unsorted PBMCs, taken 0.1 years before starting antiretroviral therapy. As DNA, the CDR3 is TGTGCCAGCAGCTTGGGGACAGGATCAGATTCACCCCTCCACTTT. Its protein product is CASSLGTGSDSPLHF.